Listed below are T cell receptor beta chains from one sample, sequenced in a study of regulatory dendritic cells for organ transplantation. Libraries were prepared by immunoSEQ multiplex PCR; TCRdb keeps only in-frame clonotypes and omits some of them. The sample lists approximately 10,000 clones, 75% occurring once. Their target antigens are unknown. Source material: memory CD4+ T cells from blood cultured with regulatory dendritic cells. These receptors originate from a human donor in good health. The CDR3 runs from the conserved cysteine through the conserved F or W. D genes are given only for firm matches. Clone size is given for some rows only: seen once, a few or many times, or a class if the clone is expanded.

TRBV5-6	-	TRBJ2-7	-	12	CASSLGGYEQYF	TGTGCCAGCAGCTTGGGCGGCTACGAGCAGTACTTC
TRBV28	-	TRBJ1-5	-	17	CASSLPGLGTLNQPQHF	TGTGCCAGCAGTTTACCCGGCCTGGGGACTCTAAATCAGCCCCAGCATTTT
TRBV5-5	-	TRBJ2-2	TRBD1	17	CASSLDPLRTGTGELFF	TGTGCCAGCAGCTTGGACCCCCTCCGGACAGGCACCGGGGAGCTGTTTTTT
TRBV4-1	-	TRBJ2-5	TRBD2	17	CASSHGTGRGGRETQYF	TGCGCCAGCAGCCACGGAACAGGGCGGGGGGGCCGCGAGACCCAGTACTTC
TRBV7-6	-	TRBJ1-1	-	13	CASSGGAGTEAFF	TGTGCCAGCAGCGGGGGGGCTGGCACTGAAGCTTTCTTT
TRBV4-1	-	TRBJ1-1	TRBD1	17	CASSLRTGGIVNTEAFF	TGCGCCAGCAGCCTGCGGACAGGGGGGATAGTGAACACTGAAGCTTTCTTT
TRBV10-3	-	TRBJ2-3	TRBD1	15	CAISEGDSRTDTQYF	TGTGCCATCAGTGAGGGGGACAGCCGCACAGATACGCAGTATTTT
TRBV14	-	TRBJ2-2	-	12	CASSLSFGELFF	TGTGCCAGCAGCCTTTCTTTTGGGGAGCTGTTTTTT
TRBV10-2	-	TRBJ2-6	TRBD1	17	CASSEGTGSPGANVLTF	TGCGCCAGCAGTGAGGGGACAGGGAGCCCTGGGGCCAACGTCCTGACTTTC
TRBV2	-	TRBJ2-4	TRBD2	17	CASRPAGGALAKNIQYF	TGTGCCAGCAGACCCGCGGGAGGAGCTTTAGCCAAAAACATTCAGTACTTC
TRBV6-1	-	TRBJ1-1	TRBD1	12	CASSEDRFEAFF	TGTGCCAGCAGTGAGGACAGGTTCGAAGCTTTCTTT
TRBV10-3	-	TRBJ2-6	-	13	CAIQGTGANVLTF	TGTGCCATTCAGGGTACCGGGGCCAACGTCCTGACTTTC
TRBV7-8	-	TRBJ1-6	TRBD1	16	CASSLLQGGNNSPLHF	TGTGCCAGCAGCTTACTACAGGGGGGGAATAATTCACCCCTCCACTTT
TRBV29-1	once	TRBJ2-3	-	12	CSVHHFTDTQYF	TGCAGCGTACACCATTTCACAGATACGCAGTATTTT
TRBV10-1	-	TRBJ1-2	-	12	CASRRGFYGYTF	TGCGCCAGCAGGCGGGGATTCTATGGCTACACCTTC
TRBV7-2	-	TRBJ2-5	-	14	CASSPEWSQETQYF	TGTGCCAGCAGCCCCGAGTGGAGTCAAGAGACCCAGTACTTC
TRBV7-9	-	TRBJ2-3	-	13	CASSSPRTDTQYF	TGTGCCAGCAGCTCCCCTAGGACAGATACGCAGTATTTT
TRBV5-6	-	TRBJ1-2	TRBD1	15	CASSPAGQGRDGYTF	TGTGCCAGCAGCCCCGCAGGACAGGGAAGGGATGGCTACACCTTC
TRBV5-1	few	TRBJ1-5	-	15	CASSLQGLGNQPQHF	TGCGCCAGCAGCTTACAGGGTTTGGGCAATCAGCCCCAGCATTTT
TRBV4-1	-	TRBJ1-5	-	18	CASSQDKGPTNSNQPQHF	TGCGCCAGCAGCCAAGATAAAGGACCGACTAATAGCAATCAGCCCCAGCATTTT
TRBV7-2	-	TRBJ1-1	-	15	CASSANRVPFSEAFF	TGTGCCAGCAGCGCCAACCGGGTCCCATTTTCTGAAGCTTTCTTT